Shown below are 14 T cell receptor beta chains from a single sample sequenced in a study of blood T cells in healthy people across ages. It was with a sample-barcoded 5' primer and a J-beta primer mix that a second PCR of roughly 7 to 12 cycles was run. TCRdb recomputed calls from the 5' RACE reads with MiXCR, one row per CDR3 protein. The sample lists around 670,000 distinct CDR3 sequences, roughly 30% occurring once. The sample taken for sequencing was blood. Receptors were obtained from a woman older than 75 in good health.

The chain joins TRBV4-2 to TRBJ1-2, with D perhaps matching TRBD1 (5 bases). The CDR3 has 16 residues. V lost 0 bases, J lost 12 bases, and 23 bases lay in between. Germline V CDR1 and CDR2: LGHNA, YNFKEQ. DNA for the CDR3: TGTGCCAGCAGCCAAGATCTGGTGGGGCTAACGGGAGGCCACACCTTC. Its protein product is CASSQDLVGLTGGHTF.

This clonotype showed up many times. V and J are TRBV28 and TRBJ2-7; D gene unclear. From germline, CDR1 is MDHEN and CDR2 SYDVKM. The CDR3 sequence is 15 residues long. The V gene lost 3 bases and the J gene lost 0 bases, with 12 bases spanning the gap. The CDR3 nucleotides are TGTGCCAGCAGTTTGGTAGAATCCAGCTCCTACGAGCAGTACTTC. It codes for CASSLVESSSYEQYF.

This clonotype was picked up many times. The chain employs TRBV20-1 and TRBJ2-5, with D maybe TRBD2 (6 bases). Per germline, CDR1 DFQATT and CDR2 SNEGSKA (reference sequence). V was trimmed by 1 base and J by 5 bases, leaving 14 bases between them. This CDR3 contains 14 residues. Written as DNA, the CDR3 is TGCAGTGCTAGAGTGGCGGGGCGAGCGGAGACCCAGTACTTC. Translated, it gives CSARVAGRAETQYF.

V usage is TRBV28 and J usage is TRBJ1-2, with no clear D. V lost 6 bases and J lost 5, with 16 bases in between. This CDR3 comprises 14 residues. From germline, CDR1 is MDHEN and CDR2 SYDVKM. The CDR3 coding sequence is TGTGCCAGCAGGGCCGAAGGGCCCCAATATGGCTACACCTTC. Amino acid sequence: CASRAEGPQYGYTF.

To note about this clonotype: A much larger clone is a single base away; this may be a read error. The chain employs TRBV6-6 and TRBJ2-6; 9 nucleotides align to TRBD1. Germline-derived CDR1 and CDR2 are MNHNY and SVGAGI (reference sequence). This CDR3 spans 15 amino acids. CDR3 sequence reads: CASRLQGAGASVLTF. The CDR3 nucleotides are TGTGCCAGCAGATTACAGGGGGCCGGGGCCAGCGTCCTGACTTTC.

This clonotype was seen more than once but under ten times. This sequence joins TRBV30 and TRBJ1-5; 8 nucleotides match TRBD1. There are 15 residues in the CDR3. CDR1 is GTSNPN, CDR2 SVGIG, per germline (reference sequence). The J segment lost 4 bases and the V segment lost 2 bases, leaving 7 bases of the junction unmatched. The chain's CDR3 is CAWSPPGQGNQPQHF. The CDR3 nucleotides read TGTGCCTGGAGTCCCCCCGGACAGGGAAATCAGCCCCAGCATTTT.

This clonotype was observed a few times. J is TRBJ2-1 and V is TRBV7-2, with a weak D call TRBD2 (6 bases). Germline V gene sequence: CDR1 SGHTA, CDR2 FQGNSA. Trimming took off 5 bases at V and 9 bases at J, with 14 bases between the two ends. CDR3 length equals 13 residues. This chain's CDR3 is CASSPGEAREQFF. The CDR3 bases are TGTGCCAGCAGCCCGGGGGAAGCGCGTGAGCAGTTCTTC.

A remark on this clonotype: A much bigger clone sits one base away, suggesting this may be a read error. The chain employs TRBV29-1 and TRBJ2-7; 7 nucleotides agree with TRBD2. This CDR3 region has 14 residues. CDR1 is SQVTM and CDR2 is ANQGSEA in the germline V gene. CDR3 sequence reads: CSVGGTLSSYGQYF. CDR3 bases: TGCAGCGTGGGAGGGACGTTAAGCTCCTACGGGCAGTACTTC.

There are a few counts of this clonotype. This sequence joins TRBV30 and TRBJ1-2, with a tentative D call TRBD1 (5 bases). The CDR3 sequence is 16 residues long. The germline V and J ends were trimmed by 0 bases and 0 bases, with 14 bases remaining between them. Per the germline V gene, CDR1 is GTSNPN and CDR2 is SVGIG (reference sequence). The CDR3 nucleotides read TGTGCCTGGAGTGTAGGAGGGACCCCGTCTAACTATGGCTACACCTTC. Translating it yields CAWSVGGTPSNYGYTF.

This clonotype was observed once. The junction does not match germline at one end; this may be a read error. This chain connects TRBV9 to TRBJ1-6; possibly TRBD1 for D (6 bases). This CDR3 has 14 residues. The V gene's germline CDR1 is SGDLS and CDR2 YYNGEE. Here the CDR3 DNA reads TGTGCCAGCAGCGTAGGGACAGCTAATTCACTCCTCCACTTT. As protein: CASSVGTANSLLHF.

The sample holds many counts of this clonotype. The rearrangement uses TRBV5-1 and TRBJ1-5; weak D call: TRBD1 (5 bases). The germline V gene encodes CDR1 SGHRS and CDR2 YFSETQ. Trimming removed 4 bases from V and 7 bases from J, with 18 bases in between. This CDR3 comprises 15 residues. CDR3: CASSPEMGRDQPQHF. The CDR3 DNA reads TGCGCCAGCAGCCCTGAAATGGGCCGGGACCAGCCCCAGCATTTT.

A note on this clonotype: The junction departs from the called germline gene at one end, perhaps through a read error. The genes are TRBV14 and TRBJ2-7; D remains ambiguous. Looked up from germline, CDR1 is SGHDN and CDR2 is FVKESK. The CDR3 loop spans 13 amino acids. The CDR3 loop is CASSRDISSEQYF. The CDR3 coding sequence is TGTGCCAGCAGCCGCGACATCTCCTCCGAGCAGTACTTC.

The table lists this clonotype with a few counts. The chain couples TRBV30 to TRBJ2-3; 9 nucleotides agree with TRBD2. CDR1 is GTSNPN and CDR2 is SVGIG in the germline V gene (reference sequence). The CDR3 is made up of 12 amino acids. The CDR3 nucleotides are TGTGCGGTAGCGGGGGCATCGGGTACGCAGTATTTT. This gives the protein CAVAGASGTQYF.

Comment on this clonotype: Just one base apart from a much larger clone, this may be a read error. The V call is TRBV2, the J call TRBJ2-1; 10 nucleotides agree with TRBD2. Germline CDR1 SNHLY, CDR2 FYNNEI. V was pared by 7 bases and J by 8 bases, with 11 bases of the junction left unmatched. CDR3 length: 15 residues. The CDR3, as DNA: TGTGCCAGCAAAAGTTTAGCGGGGGGACCTGATGAGCAGTTCTTC. Translating it yields CASKSLAGGPDEQFF. The full variable domain, with the rest looked up from reference TRBV2 and TRBJ2-1, is EPEVTQTPSHQVTQMGQEVILRCVPISNHLYFYWYRQILGQKVEFLVSFYNNEISEKSEIFDDQFSVERPDGSNFTLKIRSTKLEDSAMYFCASKSLAGGPDEQFFGPGTRLTVL.